The 31 T cell receptor beta chains reported below all come from one sample, sequenced in a study of cytomegalovirus exposure and HLA in healthy donors. Here immunoSEQ multiplex PCR was the method, and the copy in TCRdb shows in-frame clones only, minus some. Here the sample spans 150,000 or so clones, around 88% being singletons. The source material was PBMCs. The source of these receptors is a man younger than 30 in good health and CMV-seropositive.

This chain links TRBV9 with TRBJ2-3; the D is unclear. With 7 bases removed from V and 6 bases from J, the gap between germline ends came to 9 bases. Germline values: CDR1 SGDLS, CDR2 YYNGEE. The CDR3 has 11 amino acids. CDR3: CASGPRDTQYF. As DNA, the CDR3 is TGTGCCAGCGGGCCCAGGGATACGCAGTATTTT.

The chain carries TRBV19 and TRBJ2-3; tentatively, D is TRBD1 (6 bases). V shed 5 bases and J shed 6 bases, with 18 bases lying between them. CDR1 and CDR2 (germline): LNHDA, SQIVND (reference sequence). The CDR3 covers 15 residues. The CDR3 is CASSETGRPGDTQYF. Written as DNA, the CDR3 is TGTGCCAGTAGTGAAACAGGGCGCCCAGGCGATACGCAGTATTTT.

This rearrangement joins TRBV28 to TRBJ1-2; no clear D. Looked up from germline, CDR1 is MDHEN and CDR2 is SYDVKM. This CDR3 is built from 13 residues. V was clipped by 1 base and J by 4 bases, with 7 bases between them. CDR3 sequence reads: CASSLLGSYGYTF. The DNA for the CDR3 is TGTGCCAGCAGTTTATTGGGCAGCTATGGCTACACCTTC.

The chain employs TRBV6-1 and TRBJ2-7; TRBD1 aligns across 8 bases. With V trimmed by 1 base and J by 0 bases, 2 bases remained unmatched. CDR1 MNHNS and CDR2 SASEGT come from the germline V gene. This CDR3 is built from 15 residues. CDR3 protein: CASSEGQGSSYEQYF. The CDR3 DNA is TGTGCCAGCAGTGAAGGACAGGGGAGCTCCTACGAGCAGTACTTC.

The CDR3: CASTSQAGAGELFF. The DNA of the CDR3 is TGTGCCAGTACCAGCCAAGCGGGAGCCGGGGAGCTGTTTTTT. V gene TRBV19 combines with J gene TRBJ2-2, with 8 bases fitting TRBD2. The CDR3 length is 14 residues. Trimming at V came to 7 bases and at J to 6 bases, leaving 7 bases not matched to a gene. Germline values: CDR1 LNHDA, CDR2 SQIVND (reference sequence).

In this sample, this clone turned up once. The chain is built from TRBV19 and TRBJ2-1, with a tentative D call TRBD2 (5 bases). Between the trimmed V and J ends, which lost 5 bases and 0 bases, there was a span of 14 bases. The CDR3 is 16 residues long. CDR1 is LNHDA and CDR2 is SQIVND in the germline V gene (reference sequence). The CDR3 nucleotides read TGTGCCAGTAGTCCTAGGACGGGAAGCTCCTACAATGAGCAGTTCTTC. Protein sequence: CASSPRTGSSYNEQFF.

This chain connects TRBV18 to TRBJ2-1; D might be TRBD1 (5 bases). Germline V gives CDR1 KGHSH, CDR2 LQKENI. The V end was cut by 3 bases, the J end by 9 bases, with 18 bases between. The CDR3 loop spans 15 amino acids. For the CDR3, the DNA is TGTGCCAGCTCACCTTGGGCAGGGTCGATGGGTGAGCAGTTCTTC. This encodes CASSPWAGSMGEQFF. The whole variable domain, filled in from reference TRBV18 and TRBJ2-1, reads NAGVMQNPRHLVRRRGQEARLRCSPMKGHSHVYWYRQLPEEGLKFMVYLQKENIIDESGMPKERFSAEFPKEGPSILRIQQVVRGDSAAYFCASSPWAGSMGEQFFGPGTRLTVL.

V gene TRBV5-4 combines with J gene TRBJ1-1; 7 nucleotides align to TRBD1. CDR3 length: 14 residues. Germline V CDR1 and CDR2: SGHNT, YYREEE (reference sequence). V shed 4 bases and J 1 base; nucleotides not matched to a gene: 4. The CDR3 DNA follows: TGTGCCAGCAGCATGAGGACAGGGAACACTGAAGCTTTCTTT. It yields the protein CASSMRTGNTEAFF. The entire variable domain, with the rest obtained from reference TRBV5-4 and TRBJ1-1, is as follows: ETGVTQSPTHLIKTRGQQVTLRCSSQSGHNTVSWYQQALGQGPQFIFQYYREEENGRGNFPPRFSGLQFPNYSSELNVNALELDDSALYLCASSMRTGNTEAFFGQGTRLTVV.

The chain carries TRBV7-2 and TRBJ2-4; unclear D gene. Trimming cost V 5 bases and J 0 bases, with 17 bases left between them. The CDR3 extends over 17 amino acids. The germline CDR1 and CDR2 sequences are SGHTA and FQGNSA. CDR3 sequence reads: CASSPRAQTIAKNIQYF. The CDR3 DNA follows: TGTGCCAGCAGCCCCCGCGCGCAGACAATAGCCAAAAACATTCAGTACTTC.

J is TRBJ2-7 and V is TRBV7-8; D ambiguous. Germline lookup yields CDR1 SGHVS and CDR2 FQNEAQ. Trimming took 1 base from V and 0 from J, leaving 13 bases between them. The CDR3 is 16 amino acids. The CDR3 nucleotides read TGTGCCAGCAGCTTAGGAGCCGAAAGGAGCTCCTACGAGCAGTACTTC. As protein: CASSLGAERSSYEQYF.

This clone was seen a single time. The chain recombines TRBV7-2 with TRBJ2-7; the match to TRBD2 covers 11 bases. The CDR3 is 16 residues long. J gave up 3 bases and V 5 bases, and 9 bases lay outside the gene matches. Germline-derived CDR1 and CDR2 are SGHTA and FQGNSA. CDR3 in DNA: TGTGCCAGCAGCCAAACCCCTAGCGGGGGGATCTACGAGCAGTACTTC. It codes for CASSQTPSGGIYEQYF.

The CDR3 DNA follows: TGTGCCAGCAGTTTAAGCTCGGGGGGTTACGAGCAGTACTTC. This translates into CASSLSSGGYEQYF. The chain has TRBV27 and TRBJ2-7, with 7 bases aligning to TRBD2. This CDR3 comprises 14 residues. Germline V lookup: CDR1 MNHEY, CDR2 SMNVEV (reference sequence). V trimming: 2 bases; J trimming: 4 bases; junction bases outside the gene matches: 5.

This clone was observed once. As DNA, the CDR3 is TGTGCCAGCAGCCCGGACAGCCGCTACGAGCAGTACTTC. Translating it yields CASSPDSRYEQYF. J is TRBJ2-7 and V is TRBV27; TRBD1 is a possible D gene (6 bases). Germline V gene data show CDR1 as MNHEY and CDR2 as SMNVEV (reference sequence). The length of the CDR3 is 13 residues. Trimming stripped 6 bases from V and 3 bases from J, with 12 bases between.

A few counts support this clone. The chain employs TRBV30 and TRBJ1-1; TRBD1 matches at 7 bases. Germline CDR1 is GTSNPN and CDR2 is SVGIG (reference sequence). The CDR3 covers 13 residues. The J segment lost 2 bases and the V segment lost 3 bases, leaving 3 bases of the junction unmatched. The CDR3 DNA reads as TGTGCCTGGAGCCGGGACAGCAACACTGAAGCTTTCTTT. Encoded protein: CAWSRDSNTEAFF. The entire variable domain, with the rest obtained from reference TRBV30 and TRBJ1-1, is as follows: SQTIHQWPATLVQPVGSPLSLECTVEGTSNPNLYWYRQAAGRGLQLLFYSVGIGQISSEVPQNLSASRPQDRQFILSSKKLLLSDSGFYLCAWSRDSNTEAFFGQGTRLTVV.

This chain joins TRBV7-2 and TRBJ2-7; the match to TRBD2 covers 14 bases. The germline CDR1 and CDR2 sequences are SGHTA and FQGNSA. The CDR3 spans 16 residues. The V segment lost 5 bases and the J segment 7 bases; nucleotides outside the gene matches: 10. The DNA for the CDR3 is TGTGCCAGCAGCCGGACTAGCGGGGGGCTTGGTGGAGAGCAGTACTTC. Protein product: CASSRTSGGLGGEQYF. The variable domain in full, completed from reference TRBV7-2 and TRBJ2-7, reads GAGVSQSPSNKVTEKGKDVELRCDPISGHTALYWYRQSLGQGLEFLIYFQGNSAPDKSGLPSDRFSAERTGGSVSTLTIQRTQQEDSAVYLCASSRTSGGLGGEQYFGPGTRLTVT.

The genes are TRBV10-2 and TRBJ2-7, with D unresolved. The germline V and J ends were trimmed by 5 bases and 0 bases, with 8 bases remaining between them. This CDR3 comprises 13 residues. Germline V CDR1 and CDR2: WSHSY, SAAADI. CDR3 nucleotides: TGCGCCAGCAGTAGCCCGCCCTCCTACGAGCAGTACTTC. It translates to CASSSPPSYEQYF.

The rearrangement joins TRBV27 to TRBJ2-7, with a tentative D call TRBD2 (5 bases). This CDR3 comprises 15 residues. V dropped 4 bases and J dropped 0 bases, with 13 bases sitting between them. Per germline, CDR1 MNHEY and CDR2 SMNVEV (reference sequence). The CDR3 reads CASSSGETNSYEQYF. The CDR3 bases are TGTGCCAGCAGTTCCGGGGAGACAAACTCCTACGAGCAGTACTTC.

This clone was seen once. The V call is TRBV13, the J call TRBJ2-5; 16 nucleotides line up with TRBD2. The germline CDR1 and CDR2 sequences are PRHDT and FYEKMQ (reference sequence). The CDR3 is made up of 16 amino acids. Trimming cost V 3 bases and J 5 bases; bases outside gene matches: 3. CDR3 sequence reads: CASSFGTSGGAETQYF. The CDR3 coding sequence is TGTGCCAGCAGCTTCGGGACTAGCGGGGGGGCTGAGACCCAGTACTTC.

This clone was seen only a few times. This chain uses TRBV5-8 with TRBJ2-7; D is unclear. The CDR3 has 13 residues. V was trimmed by 1 base and J by 0 bases, leaving 5 bases between them. In germline, CDR1 is SGHTS, CDR2 YDEGEE. CDR3: CASSLPFSYEQYF. CDR3 nucleotide sequence: TGTGCCAGCAGCTTGCCATTCTCCTACGAGCAGTACTTC.

In the case of this clone: Other DNA sequences in this specimen translate into the identical CDR3. V and J are TRBV18 and TRBJ2-7; D unresolved. V was clipped by 2 bases and J by 3 bases, with 5 bases between them. CDR1 is KGHSH, CDR2 LQKENI, per germline. The CDR3 has 12 residues. The DNA of the CDR3 is TGTGCCAGCTCACCAAACAGCTACGAGCAGTACTTC. This codes for CASSPNSYEQYF. The full variable domain, its missing parts supplied by reference TRBV18 and TRBJ2-7, is NAGVMQNPRHLVRRRGQEARLRCSPMKGHSHVYWYRQLPEEGLKFMVYLQKENIIDESGMPKERFSAEFPKEGPSILRIQQVVRGDSAAYFCASSPNSYEQYFGPGTRLTVT.

CDR3 in amino acids: CASSNSGTDTQYF. The CDR3 region has the DNA TGCGCCAGCAGCAATAGTGGCACAGATACGCAGTATTTT. The chain employs TRBV5-1 and TRBJ2-3; D gene unclear. V lost 4 bases and J lost 1, with 7 bases in between. The germline gives CDR1 SGHRS, CDR2 YFSETQ. This CDR3 is built from 13 residues. Full variable domain (rest looked up from reference TRBV5-1 and TRBJ2-3): KAGVTQTPRYLIKTRGQQVTLSCSPISGHRSVSWYQQTPGQGLQFLFEYFSETQRNKGNFPGRFSGRQFSNSRSEMNVSTLELGDSALYLCASSNSGTDTQYFGPGTRLTVL.

This chain connects TRBV7-8 to TRBJ2-5; D possibly corresponds to TRBD2 (5 bases). V was trimmed by 5 bases and J by 5 bases, leaving 15 bases between them. CDR3 length: 14 amino acids. Germline V CDR1 and CDR2: SGHVS, FQNEAQ. The CDR3 loop reads CASSPLGSGETQYF. The CDR3 nucleotides are TGTGCCAGCAGCCCCCTAGGGTCGGGGGAGACCCAGTACTTC.

The genes are TRBV7-9 and TRBJ2-7, with 7 nucleotides matching TRBD1. CDR3 length equals 13 residues. V was pared by 5 bases and J by 9 bases, with 10 bases of the junction left unmatched. Germline CDR1 is SEHNR and CDR2 is FQNEAQ (reference sequence). CDR3 region: CASSQPQGVGQYF. CDR3 nucleotides: TGTGCCAGCAGCCAGCCGCAGGGGGTGGGGCAGTACTTC.

This chain links TRBV7-9 with TRBJ1-4; the D is unclear. The CDR3 runs 14 residues. CDR1 is SEHNR and CDR2 is FQNEAQ in the germline V gene (reference sequence). Trimming removed 3 bases at V and 5 bases at J, with 10 bases between. The CDR3 region is CASSFRDPNEKLFF. In DNA form, the CDR3 reads TGTGCCAGCAGCTTCCGGGATCCCAATGAAAAACTGTTTTTT.

This clone was seen just once. The V and J genes are TRBV7-3 and TRBJ1-1; D gene uncertain. The CDR3 totals 15 residues. Trimming removed 0 bases from V and 0 bases from J, with 8 bases in between. CDR1 SGHTA and CDR2 FQGTGA come from the germline V gene. The CDR3 DNA reads as TGTGCCAGCAGCTTAACCGGGATAATGAACACTGAAGCTTTCTTT. It encodes CASSLTGIMNTEAFF. Supplemented by reference TRBV7-3 and TRBJ1-1, the full variable domain reads GAGVSQTPSNKVTEKGKYVELRCDPISGHTALYWYRQSLGQGPEFLIYFQGTGAADDSGLPNDRFFAVRPEGSVSTLKIQRTERGDSAVYLCASSLTGIMNTEAFFGQGTRLTVV.

The chain combines TRBV18 with TRBJ2-3; 8 bases are a match to TRBD1. The germline gives CDR1 KGHSH, CDR2 LQKENI. With 5 bases clipped from V and 4 bases from J, the junction kept 2 bases outside the gene matches. The CDR3 runs to 13 residues. CDR3 protein: CASSRTGPDTQYF. CDR3 DNA: TGTGCCAGCTCAAGGACAGGGCCAGATACGCAGTATTTT.

This sequence joins TRBV30 and TRBJ1-2; TRBD1 agrees at 8 bases. V shed 1 base and J 8 bases; nucleotides not matched to a gene: 6. The CDR3 contains 13 residues. In germline, CDR1 is GTSNPN, CDR2 SVGIG (reference sequence). CDR3 coding DNA: TGTGCCTGGAGTGCAGGGGGCGCGGGGGGCTACACCTTC. This sequence encodes CAWSAGGAGGYTF.

CDR3 sequence: CSVDPSGRASGELFF. The DNA of the CDR3 is TGCAGCGTTGACCCTAGCGGGAGGGCCTCCGGGGAGCTGTTTTTT. J is TRBJ2-2 and V is TRBV29-1, with 12 positions matching TRBD2. Germline V gene lookup returns CDR1 SQVTM and CDR2 ANQGSEA. J gave up 6 bases and V 3 bases, and 5 bases lay outside the gene matches. CDR3 length equals 15 residues.

This chain connects TRBV12-5 to TRBJ1-2; possible D gene TRBD1, 6 bases. This CDR3 comprises 14 residues. The germline V gene encodes CDR1 LGHNT and CDR2 FRNRAP. V was pared by 4 bases and J by 4 bases, with 13 bases between. The CDR3 spells CASGSGTPGYGYTF. CDR3 in DNA: TGTGCTAGTGGTTCCGGGACACCAGGCTATGGCTACACCTTC.

CDR3: CAGRGGTGFYNEQFF. DNA for the CDR3: TGTGCCGGACGGGGGGGGACGGGTTTTTACAATGAGCAGTTCTTC. The chain uses TRBV6-1 and TRBJ2-1, with 8 positions matching TRBD2. CDR3 length: 15 amino acids. V lost 11 bases to trimming and J lost 4 bases; unmatched junction nucleotides: 13. Germline V gene lookup returns CDR1 MNHNS and CDR2 SASEGT.

The J gene is TRBJ2-1, the V gene TRBV9, with D perhaps TRBD1 (5 bases). The CDR3 loop spans 15 amino acids. V lost 0 bases, J lost 0 bases, and 7 bases lay in between. Germline CDR1 reads SGDLS; CDR2 reads YYNGEE. CDR3: CASSVGQSSYNEQFF. The CDR3 DNA follows: TGTGCCAGCAGCGTAGGACAGTCCTCCTACAATGAGCAGTTCTTC.